Each of the 10 T cell receptor beta chains below was sequenced from the same sample in a study of radiation and T cells in renal cell carcinoma. The sample's time point: blood 2 weeks post-SBRT. Treatment defined: 15 Gy SBRT to primary tumor, nephrectomy 4 weeks later. Clones were read by immunoSEQ multiplex PCR, and TCRdb kept only the in-frame ones, dropping some. The sample has 150,000 or so clones; 87% are singletons. This material consisted of blood, taken from a patient whose treatment included radiotherapy and nephrectomy. The receptors stem from a woman aged 45-65 years with renal cell carcinoma.

The chain couples TRBV5-4 to TRBJ2-7; 9 nucleotides agree with TRBD2. The CDR3 length is 16 residues. Germline trimming cut 4 bases from V and 1 base from J; bases unmatched to any gene: 9. CDR1 and CDR2 (germline): SGHNT, YYREEE (reference sequence). CDR3 nucleotide sequence: TGTGCCAGCAGCAGGGCGGGGGGGACGCAATCCTACGAGCAGTACTTC. It yields the protein CASSRAGGTQSYEQYF.

The V gene is TRBV14, the J gene TRBJ1-1; D remains ambiguous. V lost 2 bases to trimming and J lost 4 bases, with 8 bases between them. Germline V gene sequence: CDR1 SGHDN, CDR2 FVKESK. The CDR3 spans 13 residues. CDR3 nucleotide sequence: TGTGCCAGCAGCCAAAGTCTGGGCACTGAAGCTTTCTTT. This encodes CASSQSLGTEAFF. Complete variable domain (other parts from reference TRBV14 and TRBJ1-1): EAGVTQFPSHSVIEKGQTVTLRCDPISGHDNLYWYRRVMGKEIKFLLHFVKESKQDESGMPNNRFLAERTGGTYSTLKVQPAELEDSGVYFCASSQSLGTEAFFGQGTRLTVV.

The chain carries TRBV29-1 and TRBJ2-7, with 7 bases identical to TRBD1. Germline V gives CDR1 SQVTM, CDR2 ANQGSEA. Germline trimming cut 4 bases from V and 3 bases from J; bases unmatched to any gene: 3. The CDR3 has 12 amino acids. The CDR3 nucleotides read TGCAGCGTTGGGGACAGTTACTACGAGCAGTACTTC. Protein product: CSVGDSYYEQYF.

The chain uses TRBV2 and TRBJ2-2; D unresolved. This CDR3 contains 16 residues. Germline V CDR1 and CDR2: SNHLY, FYNNEI. V was shortened by 4 bases and J by 4 bases, with 16 bases between the two germline ends. CDR3 bases: TGTGCCAGCAGTGTGAAGTACCGGGCGAGCACCGGGGAGCTGTTTTTT. Amino acids: CASSVKYRASTGELFF.

The chain employs TRBV5-5 and TRBJ2-7; 7 bases fit TRBD1. Trimming at V came to 0 bases and at J to 4 bases, leaving 10 bases not matched to a gene. The CDR3 extends over 16 amino acids. Looked up from germline, CDR1 is SGHKS and CDR2 is YYEKEE (reference sequence). CDR3 sequence: CASSLELTGSFYEQYF. The CDR3 bases are TGTGCCAGCAGCTTGGAATTGACAGGGTCTTTTTACGAGCAGTACTTC.

The rearrangement uses TRBV2 and TRBJ2-3; 10 nucleotides agree with TRBD2. CDR3 length: 14 residues. V dropped 6 bases and J dropped 6; count of bases not matched to a gene: 6. CDR1 and CDR2 from the germline V gene are SNHLY and FYNNEI. As DNA, the CDR3 is TGTGCCAGCAGGGACGGGACTAGCGTTGATACGCAGTATTTT. It is translated as CASRDGTSVDTQYF.

V and J are TRBV4-1 and TRBJ2-5, with 15 positions matching TRBD2. Per germline, CDR1 MGHRA and CDR2 YSYEKL. There are 17 residues in the CDR3. The V segment lost 4 bases and the J segment 1 base; nucleotides outside the gene matches: 4. This CDR3 is CASSLGLAGGVQETQYF. DNA for the CDR3: TGCGCCAGCAGCCTCGGACTAGCGGGGGGGGTCCAAGAGACCCAGTACTTC.

This clone appeared a few times. The V and J genes are TRBV7-3 and TRBJ1-1; possible D gene TRBD1, 5 bases. The germline V gene encodes CDR1 SGHTA and CDR2 FQGTGA. This CDR3 has 15 amino acids. V lost 2 bases and J lost 1, with 11 bases in between. Written as DNA, the CDR3 is TGTGCCAGCAGCTTACGGGGACCCCCGAACACTGAAGCTTTCTTT. It translates to CASSLRGPPNTEAFF.

The chain uses TRBV6-6 and TRBJ1-4; 9 positions match TRBD1. J gave up 6 bases and V 6 bases, and 5 bases lay outside the gene matches. This CDR3 is built from 14 residues. Germline V gene sequence: CDR1 MNHNY, CDR2 SVGAGI (reference sequence). This CDR3 reads CASSYGQGHEKLFF. DNA for the CDR3: TGTGCCAGCAGCTATGGACAGGGGCATGAAAAACTGTTTTTT.

The chain combines TRBV19 with TRBJ2-1; maybe TRBD1 (5 bases). V lost 0 bases to trimming and J lost 2 bases, with 8 bases between them. The CDR3 runs 15 residues. The germline gives CDR1 LNHDA, CDR2 SQIVND (reference sequence). CDR3 sequence (DNA): TGTGCCAGTAGTATAGACAGGGCCACCTACAATGAGCAGTTCTTC. This gives the protein CASSIDRATYNEQFF.